This entry describes one TCR beta chain. The sample is drawn from a study of blood T cells in healthy people across ages. A sample-barcoded 5' primer and a J-beta primer mix were used in a second PCR of roughly 7 to 11 cycles. Each CDR3 protein is one row after TCRdb ran MiXCR on the 5' RACE reads. The data hold about 560,000 distinct CDR3 sequences, with around a quarter observed a single time. Germline V lookup: CDR1 MNHNS, CDR2 SASEGT. V was pared by 7 bases and J by 0 bases, with 14 bases of the junction left unmatched. The CDR3 consists of 18 residues. Another study also made use of these data, one on T cells of mothers and their children.

The chain is built from TRBV6-1 and TRBJ2-2, with TRBD2 matching over 7 bases. Source material: blood. The TCR originated in a boy younger than 10 in good health. CDR3 protein: CASTEPGLADPNTGELFF. Here the CDR3 DNA reads TGTGCCAGCACCGAGCCGGGGCTAGCGGACCCGAACACCGGGGAGCTGTTTTTT.